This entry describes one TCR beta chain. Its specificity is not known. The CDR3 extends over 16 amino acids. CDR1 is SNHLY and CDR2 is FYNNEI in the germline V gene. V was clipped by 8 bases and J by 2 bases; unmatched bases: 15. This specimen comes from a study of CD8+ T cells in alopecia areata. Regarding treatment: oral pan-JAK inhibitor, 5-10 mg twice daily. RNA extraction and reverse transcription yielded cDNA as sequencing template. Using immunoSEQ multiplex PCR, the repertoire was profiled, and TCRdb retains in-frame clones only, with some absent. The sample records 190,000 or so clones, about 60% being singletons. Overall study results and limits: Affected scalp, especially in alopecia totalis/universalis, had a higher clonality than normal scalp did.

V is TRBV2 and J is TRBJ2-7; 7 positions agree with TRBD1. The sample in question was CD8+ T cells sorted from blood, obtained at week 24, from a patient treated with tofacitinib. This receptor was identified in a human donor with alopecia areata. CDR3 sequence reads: CASLWTTGANTYEQYF. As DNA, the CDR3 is TGTGCCAGCCTATGGACAACAGGGGCGAACACCTACGAGCAGTACTTC.